In this sample, the clone carrying this T cell receptor (beta chain) turned up a few times. The target antigen is unknown. CDR3 length: 14 residues. Germline V gene lookup returns CDR1 SGHAT and CDR2 FQNNGV. Trimming stripped 5 bases from V and 7 bases from J, with 17 bases between. For TCR beta, libraries came from quantitative 5'-RACE with molecular barcodes. From the 5' RACE reads, TCRdb called clonotypes with MiXCR, one entry per CDR3 protein. Of about 36,000 distinct CDR3 sequences listed, around 15% are singletons. The data belong to a study of CD8 T cells in ankylosing spondylitis. Findings and caveats of the study: Among TCR beta sequences, a motif of several highly homologous variants appeared characteristic of ankylosing spondylitis blood. Clones linked to disease were reported to show significant enrichment in matched ankylosing spondylitis synovial fluid.

The receptor was derived from a male donor with ankylosing spondylitis. The sequencing input was synovial fluid, either unsorted or a sorted T cell fraction (not recorded which). This chain connects TRBV11-2 to TRBJ1-1, with D maybe TRBD1 (6 bases). The CDR3, as DNA: TGTGCCAGCAGCAGGGGGGGGGAGACGGATGAAGCTTTCTTT. This sequence encodes CASSRGGETDEAFF.